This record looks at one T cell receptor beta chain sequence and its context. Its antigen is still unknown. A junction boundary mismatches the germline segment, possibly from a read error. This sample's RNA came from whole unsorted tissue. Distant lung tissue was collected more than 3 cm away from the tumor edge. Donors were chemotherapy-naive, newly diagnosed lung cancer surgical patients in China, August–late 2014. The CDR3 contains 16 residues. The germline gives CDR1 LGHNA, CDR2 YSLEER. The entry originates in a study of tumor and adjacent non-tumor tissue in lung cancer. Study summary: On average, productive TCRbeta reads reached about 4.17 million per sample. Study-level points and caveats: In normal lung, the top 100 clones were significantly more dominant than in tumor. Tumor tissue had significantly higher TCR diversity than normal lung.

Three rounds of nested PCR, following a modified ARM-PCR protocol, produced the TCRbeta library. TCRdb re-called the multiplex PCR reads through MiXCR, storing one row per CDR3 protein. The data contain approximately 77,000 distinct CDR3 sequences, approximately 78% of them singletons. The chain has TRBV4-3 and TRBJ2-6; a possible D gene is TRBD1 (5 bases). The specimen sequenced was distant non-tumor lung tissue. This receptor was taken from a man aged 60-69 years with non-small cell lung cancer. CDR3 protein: CACSQEAVSGANVLTF. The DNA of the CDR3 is TGCGCCTGCAGCCAAGAGGCAGTGTCTGGGGCCAACGTCCTGACCTTC.